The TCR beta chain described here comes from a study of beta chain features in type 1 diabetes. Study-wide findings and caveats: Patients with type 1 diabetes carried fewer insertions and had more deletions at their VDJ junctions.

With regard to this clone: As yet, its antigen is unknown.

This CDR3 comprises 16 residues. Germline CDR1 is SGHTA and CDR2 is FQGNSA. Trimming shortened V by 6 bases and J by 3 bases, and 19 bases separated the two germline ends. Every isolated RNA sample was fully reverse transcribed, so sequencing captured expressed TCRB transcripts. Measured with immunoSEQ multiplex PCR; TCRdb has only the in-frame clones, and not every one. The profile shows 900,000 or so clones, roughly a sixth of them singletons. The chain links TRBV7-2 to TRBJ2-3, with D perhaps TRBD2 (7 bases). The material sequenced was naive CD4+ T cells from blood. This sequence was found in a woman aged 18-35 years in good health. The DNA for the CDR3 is TGTGCCAGCAGTTTATGGCGGGGGAGGGGGACAGATACGCAGTATTTT. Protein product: CASSLWRGRGTDTQYF.